These 9 T cell receptor beta chains came from one sample sequenced in a study of regulatory T cells in long-lasting Graves disease. The sample's time point: newly diagnosed GD, antithyroid drugs for less than 3 months. Extracted PBMC RNA gave rise to the TCR library. Arm-PCR of CDR3 regions and iRepertoire HTBI primers were used to build TCR beta libraries. A single record per CDR3 protein comes from TCRdb applying MiXCR to the multiplex PCR reads. This table holds approximately 490,000 distinct CDR3 sequences, 15% to 20% found once. The same specimen was also included in a second study, on T cells in Graves' hyperthyroidism and ophthalmopathy.

The material was peripheral blood mononuclear cells (PBMCs), obtained at new diagnosis, from a patient treated with antithyroid drugs. The receptors derive from a man between 35 and 55 years old with Graves disease.

The sample holds many counts of this clonotype. The V call is TRBV24-1, the J call TRBJ2-3; the D is unclear. Trimming shortened V by 5 bases and J by 1 base, and 12 bases separated the two germline ends. The CDR3 is 15 amino acids. The germline V gene encodes CDR1 KGHDR and CDR2 SFDVKD. For the CDR3, the DNA is TGTGCCACCAGTGGAAGGGTACGGGGCACAGATACGCAGTATTTT. Translation: CATSGRVRGTDTQYF.

In this sample, this clonotype turned up many times. The J gene is TRBJ2-7, the V gene TRBV11-2; 7 bases agree with TRBD1. The germline V gene has CDR1 SGHAT and CDR2 FQNNGV. This CDR3 contains 16 residues. V lost 6 bases, J lost 0 bases, and 11 bases stayed unmatched. The CDR3 sequence is CASSLGSGQISYEQYF. The CDR3 DNA sequence: TGTGCCAGCAGTCTCGGCTCGGGACAGATCTCCTACGAGCAGTACTTC.

This chain connects TRBV28 to TRBJ1-3; D not certain. The germline V gene encodes CDR1 MDHEN and CDR2 SYDVKM. V was clipped by 5 bases and J by 8 bases, with 7 bases between them. CDR3 size: 11 residues. The CDR3 here is CASSHGYTIYF. The CDR3 nucleotides are TGTGCCAGCAGTCACGGTTACACCATATATTTT.

This clonotype was observed many times. The genes are TRBV11-2 and TRBJ2-1; TRBD2 aligns across 12 bases. The CDR3 extends over 17 amino acids. With 5 bases clipped from V and 9 bases from J, the junction kept 14 bases outside the gene matches. The germline V gene has CDR1 SGHAT and CDR2 FQNNGV. This chain's CDR3 is CASSPSLAGGPGSEQFF. The CDR3 DNA reads as TGTGCCAGCAGCCCGTCGCTAGCGGGAGGGCCCGGGAGTGAGCAGTTCTTC.

In this sample, this clonotype turned up many times. The J gene is TRBJ2-1, the V gene TRBV7-9; D unresolved. This CDR3 spans 12 amino acids. The V and J ends lost 4 bases and 0 bases respectively, with 1 base between them. Germline CDR1 SEHNR, CDR2 FQNEAQ (reference sequence). DNA for the CDR3: TGTGCCAGCAGCTACTCCTACAATGAGCAGTTCTTC. Translated: CASSYSYNEQFF.

The chain uses TRBV5-1 and TRBJ2-7, with 7 bases lining up with TRBD2. V trimming: 2 bases; J trimming: 0 bases; junction bases outside the gene matches: 5. The CDR3 has 15 amino acids. In germline, CDR1 is SGHRS, CDR2 YFSETQ. The CDR3 region has the DNA TGCGCCAGCAGCTTCTCTAGCGGTACCTCCTACGAGCAGTACTTC. Translating gives CASSFSSGTSYEQYF.

The V call is TRBV18, the J call TRBJ2-1; D gene uncertain. Per the germline V gene, CDR1 is KGHSH and CDR2 is LQKENI. CDR3 length: 14 amino acids. The V end was cut by 3 bases, the J end by 1 base, with 7 bases between. CDR3 sequence reads: CASSPTNSYNEQFF. For the CDR3, the DNA is TGTGCCAGCTCACCGACGAATTCCTACAATGAGCAGTTCTTC.

This clonotype has a count of ten or more. This chain's CDR3 is CASSYSDAYQPQHF. The CDR3 DNA reads as TGTGCCAGCAGTTACTCGGACGCGTATCAGCCCCAGCATTTT. The rearrangement uses TRBV6-5 and TRBJ1-5, with unresolved D. CDR1 MNHEY and CDR2 SVGAGI come from the germline V gene. The length of the CDR3 is 14 residues. V lost 0 bases, J lost 5 bases, and 8 bases lay in between.

This clonotype has only a few counts. The chain recombines TRBV19 with TRBJ1-5; 7 nucleotides align to TRBD1. Germline assignment: CDR1 LNHDA and CDR2 SQIVND (reference sequence). Unmatched junction bases numbered 10, after V lost 6 bases and J lost 2 bases. The CDR3 is 16 amino acids. This chain's CDR3 is CASRNQQGWGNQPQHF. The CDR3 coding sequence is TGTGCCAGTAGGAATCAACAGGGGTGGGGCAATCAGCCCCAGCATTTT.